The T cell receptor (beta chain) under discussion was sequenced for a study of OX40 agonist ivuxolimab in advanced cancers. Overall study context: In this cohort, patients received ivuxolimab, an agonistic anti-OX40 (CD134) antibody. Patients assigned to dose escalation were diagnosed with hepatocellular carcinoma, melanoma, renal cell or head and neck cancer. Study-wide results and limits: The authors did not determine the antigen specificity of the expanded peripheral T cells.

Losses at the gene ends were 1 base for V and 1 base for J; bases not matched to a gene: 7. CDR1 and CDR2 (germline): SGHTA, FQGNSA. This CDR3 has 17 residues. This clone was recorded once. Its antigen is still unknown. The method was immunoSEQ multiplex PCR; TCRdb's version includes in-frame clones alone and lacks a portion of them. Of around 110,000 clones listed, about 91% are singletons. V and J are TRBV7-2 and TRBJ2-3, with 8 positions matching TRBD2. The receptor was derived from an adult with an advanced solid tumor such as melanoma, head and neck, liver or kidney cancer. The sequenced sample was CD4+ or CD8+ T cells sorted from blood, obtained in a trial of the OX40 agonist ivuxolimab. In nucleotides, the CDR3 is TGTGCCAGCAGCTTAGGGTCGGCGGGAGGTGGCACAGATACGCAGTATTTT. This codes for CASSLGSAGGGTDTQYF.